This TCR beta chain was captured by sequencing in a study of CD8+CD57+ T cells in acquired aplastic anemia. Study context: Each DNA sample taken from sorted CD4+ and CD8+ cells came to approximately 3 ug on average. Researchers reported that healthy donors averaged about 11 million reads for CD4+ cells.

The table lists this clonotype with a count of one. Its matching antigen is unknown. Regarding the study as a whole: Patients and controls had CD8+ Simpson's diversity values that were not significantly distinct. There were 25 to 30 CD8+ CDR3 sequences that occurred in both patients and controls.

Both TCR beta VDJ combination and CDR3 sequence profiling were carried out. Genomic DNA was the template for this profiling. One entry per CDR3 protein, called by TCRdb with MiXCR from the reads. In the table there are around 68,000 distinct CDR3 sequences, under 65% of which are singletons. This CDR3 comprises 17 residues. CDR1 LNHDA and CDR2 SQIVND come from the germline V gene (reference sequence). Trimming took 3 bases from V and 0 from J; bases not matched to a gene: 7. The sequence was collected from a human donor in good health, serving as a control. The rearrangement links TRBV19 to TRBJ1-5; 8 bases match TRBD1. The specimen was sorted CD4+, CD8+, or CD8+CD57+ T cells (not recorded which) from PBMCs. This CDR3 reads CASSILGQGRSNQPQHF. The CDR3 DNA follows: TGTGCCAGTAGTATCCTCGGACAGGGACGTAGCAATCAGCCCCAGCATTTT.